This T cell receptor (beta chain) was retrieved from a study of chemoradiotherapy in HPV16-positive cancers. Study-level findings and limits: Non-HPV-specific T cells did not expand in tumors during treatment, whereas candidate HPV-specific clones and E7-related motifs did.

CDR1 is SGDLS and CDR2 is YYNGEE in the germline V gene. Trimming shortened V by 4 bases and J by 7 bases, and 11 bases separated the two germline ends. This CDR3 contains 12 residues. For this clone: Its antigen is not identified.

Repertoires were generated with immunoSEQ multiplex PCR, while TCRdb's copy carries only in-frame clones and drops some. The sample has fewer than 1,000 clones; about four fifths are singletons. The input for sequencing was tumor tissue, taken from a patient who underwent chemoradiotherapy. The clonotype was recovered from a human donor with HPV-associated anogenital cancer. The chain is built from TRBV9 and TRBJ1-2; D is uncertain. This CDR3 is CASSPRDTGYTF. The DNA of the CDR3 is TGTGCCAGCAGCCCTAGGGATACTGGCTACACCTTC. The complete variable domain, with remaining parts taken from reference TRBV9 and TRBJ1-2, reads DSGVTQTPKHLITATGQRVTLRCSPRSGDLSVYWYQQSLDQGLQFLIQYYNGEERAKGNILERFSAQQFPDLHSELNLSSLELGDSALYFCASSPRDTGYTFGSGTRLTVV.